These 23 T cell receptor beta chains were all obtained from the same sample, sequenced in a study of spatial heterogeneity in lung cancer. Study results and caveats: Within tumors, counts of expanded alpha and beta TCRs tracked tumor mutation counts.

Antigen specificity for these receptors is unknown. Time point given: sample taken at primary tumor resection. TCRdb called the 5' RACE reads again in MiXCR, with one record for every CDR3 protein. The repertoire holds fewer than 20,000 distinct CDR3 sequences, with 5.5% to 6.5% as singletons. The source was lung tumor tissue, collected at surgery. The receptors were sampled from a female donor with early-stage non-small cell lung cancer.

Remarks on this clonotype: This sequence may be a read error, since a much larger clone differs from it by one base. This beta chain is an off-target read within a library intended for alpha chains, so its frequency means little. The gene calls are TRBV5-1 and TRBJ2-5; 10 nucleotides align to TRBD2. CDR3 size: 15 residues. Germline CDR1 reads SGHRS; CDR2 reads YFSETQ. The CDR3 region has the DNA TGCGCCAGCAGCTTGGCTAGCGGGAGCATAGAGACCCAGCACTTC. Translation gives CASSLASGSIETQHF.

This clonotype was seen many times. Little can be read into the size of this beta chain, an off-target read in a library designed for alpha chains. The V call is TRBV5-1, the J call TRBJ2-1; maybe TRBD2 (5 bases). CDR1 and CDR2 (germline): SGHRS, YFSETQ. The CDR3 sequence is 14 residues long. The germline V and J ends were trimmed by 2 bases and 10 bases, with 16 bases remaining between them. In nucleotides, the CDR3 is TGCGCCAGCAGCTTCCCCGGACCTAGCAGGGAGCAGTTCTTC. It yields the protein CASSFPGPSREQFF. The whole variable domain, filled in from reference TRBV5-1 and TRBJ2-1, reads KAGVTQTPRYLIKTRGQQVTLSCSPISGHRSVSWYQQTPGQGLQFLFEYFSETQRNKGNFPGRFSGRQFSNSRSEMNVSTLELGDSALYLCASSFPGPSREQFFGPGTRLTVL.

By share, this clonotype ranks as medium-sized. The library was prepared for alpha chains; this beta chain is a stray read, so its frequency means little. The V gene is TRBV9, the J gene TRBJ2-1; maybe TRBD2 (5 bases). The V gene lost 3 bases and the J gene lost 9 bases, with 10 bases spanning the gap. The V gene's germline CDR1 is SGDLS and CDR2 YYNGEE. The CDR3 has 12 amino acids. The CDR3 region has the DNA TGTGCCAGCAGCGCAATGAGCGGTGAGCAGTTCTTC. This codes for CASSAMSGEQFF.

This clonotype was seen a handful of times. Since it is a stray read in a library aimed at alpha chains, this beta chain has a size that is not meaningful. The rearrangement uses TRBV11-2 and TRBJ1-4, with a tentative D call TRBD1 (5 bases). Germline CDR1 is SGHAT and CDR2 is FQNNGV. The V end lost 5 bases, the J end lost 7 bases, and 17 bases lay between the germline ends. The CDR3 extends over 15 amino acids. CDR3 DNA: TGTGCCAGCAGCGCGAATCGGGGGAGGAGTGAAAAACTGTTTTTT. As protein: CASSANRGRSEKLFF.

This clonotype came up many times. A library made for alpha chains picked up this beta chain off target, so its size means little. The chain employs TRBV5-1 and TRBJ2-7; 9 bases align to TRBD2. There are 15 residues in the CDR3. V lost 3 bases, J lost 3 bases, and 7 bases stayed unmatched. In germline, CDR1 is SGHRS, CDR2 YFSETQ. CDR3 residues: CASSSYWTSDYEQYF. The CDR3 DNA reads as TGCGCCAGCAGCTCTTACTGGACTAGCGACTACGAGCAGTACTTC.

This clonotype was seen many times. A library prepared for alpha chains yielded this beta chain as an off-target read; its size is of little meaning. The CDR3 bases are TGTGCCAGCAGCTTGGGGGTTCAGGGCGATGAAAAACTGTTTTTT. It yields the protein CASSLGVQGDEKLFF. The chain employs TRBV5-6 and TRBJ1-4, with a tentative D call TRBD1 (5 bases). There are 15 residues in the CDR3. V lost 0 bases, J lost 6 bases, and 12 bases lay in between. Germline-derived CDR1 and CDR2 are SGHDT and YYEEEE.

This clonotype was seen repeatedly, ten times or more. The library was prepared for alpha chains; this beta chain is a stray read, so its frequency means little. The chain uses TRBV19 and TRBJ2-1; TRBD1 aligns across 7 bases. There are 14 residues in the CDR3. Per germline, CDR1 LNHDA and CDR2 SQIVND (reference sequence). The ends lost 5 bases at V and 5 bases at J; junction bases unmatched: 6. CDR3 region: CASSRQGEDNEQFF. In DNA form, the CDR3 reads TGTGCCAGTAGTCGTCAGGGGGAAGACAATGAGCAGTTCTTC.

Notes on this clonotype: With a much larger clone just one base away, this may be a read error. This beta chain appears as a stray read in a library generated for alpha chains; its size is not informative. The genes are TRBV7-2 and TRBJ2-1; 7 bases fit TRBD1. Per the germline V gene, CDR1 is SGHTA and CDR2 is FQGNSA. The CDR3 spans 15 residues. The CDR3 DNA reads as TGTGTCAGCAGCTCAACGGGACAGTACTACAATGAGCAGTTCTTC. It translates to CVSSSTGQYYNEQFF.

This clonotype was counted many times. This beta chain is an off-target read within a library intended for alpha chains, so its frequency means little. The chain has TRBV7-9 and TRBJ2-1, with D maybe TRBD1 (6 bases). Trimming stripped 7 bases from V and 4 bases from J, with 17 bases between. Germline loops: CDR1 SEHNR, CDR2 FQNEAQ (reference sequence). The CDR3 has 15 residues. CDR3 protein: CASTPTGWAYNEQFF. In DNA, the CDR3 is TGTGCCAGCACCCCAACAGGGTGGGCTTACAATGAGCAGTTCTTC.

This clonotype is categorized as medium-sized. Because the library targeted alpha chains, this beta chain is an off-target read whose size means little. This chain connects TRBV20-1 to TRBJ2-2; tentatively, D is TRBD1 or TRBD2 (5 bases each). V was cut by 3 bases and J by 8 bases, with 16 bases left in between. The CDR3 consists of 14 residues. Germline assignment: CDR1 DFQATT and CDR2 SNEGSKA (reference sequence). CDR3 loop: CSASLFRGAGELFF. CDR3 DNA sequence: TGCAGTGCTAGTCTATTTAGGGGAGCTGGGGAGCTGTTTTTT.

This clonotype was seen many times. With the library built for alpha chains, this beta chain is off target and its frequency is not meaningful. This sequence joins TRBV20-1 and TRBJ2-1, with 9 nucleotides matching TRBD2. The CDR3 runs to 15 residues. CDR1 DFQATT and CDR2 SNEGSKA come from the germline V gene (reference sequence). V shed 6 bases, J shed 0 bases, and the junction held 6 bases outside the gene matches. Here the CDR3 DNA reads TGCAGTGCCAGCGGACTAGCGAACTCCTACAATGAGCAGTTCTTC. Translated, it gives CSASGLANSYNEQFF.

Worth noting for this clonotype: Since it is a stray read in a library aimed at alpha chains, this beta chain has a size that is not meaningful. The chain couples TRBV5-6 to TRBJ2-1; 16 positions agree with TRBD2. Per the germline V gene, CDR1 is SGHDT and CDR2 is YYEEEE. There are 19 residues in the CDR3. J gave up 0 bases and V 3 bases, and 6 bases lay outside the gene matches. The CDR3 loop is CASSSGLAGGKSSYNEQFF. DNA of the CDR3: TGTGCCAGCAGCTCGGGACTAGCGGGAGGGAAGAGCTCCTACAATGAGCAGTTCTTC.

This clonotype was picked up many times. The library was built for alpha chains, so this beta chain is an off-target read and its size means little. V and J are TRBV7-2 and TRBJ1-1, with 7 bases lining up with TRBD1. The J segment lost 1 base and the V segment lost 5 bases, leaving 4 bases of the junction unmatched. The CDR3 loop spans 14 amino acids. Germline loops: CDR1 SGHTA, CDR2 FQGNSA. CDR3 DNA: TGTGCCAGCAGCCCAAGACAGGGGAACACTGAAGCTTTCTTT. Encoded protein: CASSPRQGNTEAFF.

This clonotype was observed at least ten times. This beta chain slipped into a library made for alpha chains as a stray read, so its size is not meaningful. The chain recombines TRBV9 with TRBJ2-3; weak D call: TRBD1 (5 bases). Germline V gene lookup returns CDR1 SGDLS and CDR2 YYNGEE. The CDR3 covers 13 residues. Trimming pared 3 bases from V and 2 bases from J, leaving 7 bases between. The CDR3 DNA is TGTGCCAGCAGCGGACAGTTCACAGATACGCAGTATTTT. Translating gives CASSGQFTDTQYF.

This clonotype has just a few counts. Since it is a stray read in a library aimed at alpha chains, this beta chain has a size that is not meaningful. The chain combines TRBV15 with TRBJ2-1; 13 nucleotides agree with TRBD2. After removal of 5 bases from V and 6 bases from J, the junction contained 7 bases not matched to a gene. Germline V gene data show CDR1 as LNHNV and CDR2 as YYDKDF (reference sequence). This CDR3 is 16 amino acids long. CDR3 loop: CATSDRLAGGFNEQFF. CDR3 DNA: TGTGCCACCAGCGACCGACTAGCGGGAGGTTTCAATGAGCAGTTCTTC.

This clonotype was observed at least ten times. Because the library targeted alpha chains, this beta chain is an off-target read whose size means little. The chain combines TRBV21-1 with TRBJ2-3; the D segment call TRBD1 is taken from the table without a DNA check. TRBV21-1 counts as a pseudogene. CDR3 length equals 16 residues. The CDR3 loop reads CASSKSGQGRTDTQYF. In DNA, the CDR3 is TGTGCCAGCAGCAAATCTGGGCAGGGACGCACAGATACGCAGTATTTT.

Judged by abundance, this clonotype is medium-sized. As an off-target read in a library built for alpha chains, this beta chain has a frequency of little significance. This sequence joins TRBV11-2 and TRBJ2-3; 8 bases line up with TRBD2. V lost 3 bases, J lost 5 bases, and 13 bases stayed unmatched. Germline CDR1 SGHAT, CDR2 FQNNGV. This CDR3 has 17 residues. CDR3 in DNA: TGTGCCAGCAGCTTGCATTCCGGAGCGGGAGCGGTAGATACGCAGTATTTT. Its translation: CASSLHSGAGAVDTQYF.

This clonotype was observed many times. A library prepared for alpha chains yielded this beta chain as an off-target read; its size is of little meaning. This chain links TRBV7-6 with TRBJ2-6; D ambiguous. This CDR3 spans 12 amino acids. The germline gives CDR1 SGHVS, CDR2 FNYEAQ. V dropped 4 bases and J dropped 2 bases, with 0 bases sitting between them. The CDR3 coding sequence is TGTGCCAGCAGCTCTGGGGCCAACGTCCTGACTTTC. Translated, it gives CASSSGANVLTF.

This clonotype was seen many times. Because the library targeted alpha chains, this beta chain is an off-target read whose size means little. The chain's CDR3 is CSVRGTEAFF. CDR3 DNA: TGCAGCGTCAGGGGTACTGAAGCTTTCTTT. This sequence joins TRBV29-1 and TRBJ1-1; D is possibly TRBD1 (6 bases). The CDR3 is 10 residues long. Germline values: CDR1 SQVTM, CDR2 ANQGSEA. V dropped 6 bases and J dropped 5 bases, with 7 bases sitting between them.

This clonotype was recorded many times. The library was designed around alpha chains, so this beta chain is a stray read whose abundance carries little weight. The chain has TRBV7-9 and TRBJ2-6; D is perhaps TRBD1 (6 bases). This CDR3 contains 16 residues. Germline V CDR1 and CDR2: SEHNR, FQNEAQ (reference sequence). The V end was cut by 5 bases, the J end by 2 bases, with 13 bases between. DNA for the CDR3: TGTGCCAGCAGCCCAATTGAGGGGGCTGGGGCCAACGTCCTGACTTTC. Its translation is CASSPIEGAGANVLTF. The full variable domain, completed using reference TRBV7-9 and TRBJ2-6, is DTGVSQNPRHKITKRGQNVTFRCDPISEHNRLYWYRQTLGQGPEFLTYFQNEAQLEKSRLLSDRFSAERPKGSFSTLEIQRTEQGDSAMYLCASSPIEGAGANVLTFGAGSRLTVL.

This clonotype was observed many times. Found in a library prepared for alpha chains, this beta chain is an off-target read, and its abundance has little meaning. V gene TRBV5-1 combines with J gene TRBJ1-4, with a tentative D call TRBD1 (6 bases). Germline loops: CDR1 SGHRS, CDR2 YFSETQ. This CDR3 is built from 15 residues. V lost 0 bases, J lost 8 bases, and 14 bases lay in between. The CDR3 DNA reads TGCGCCAGCAGCTTGGAGGGGGGACGAGGCGAAAAACTGTTTTTT. It encodes CASSLEGGRGEKLFF.

About this clonotype itself: The library was prepared for alpha chains; this beta chain is a stray read, so its frequency means little. The rearrangement joins TRBV9 to TRBJ2-2; D is undetermined. Germline V lookup: CDR1 SGDLS, CDR2 YYNGEE. CDR3 size: 13 residues. Trimming stripped 0 bases from V and 6 bases from J, with 6 bases between. The CDR3, as DNA: TGTGCCAGCAGCGTAGAAATCCCCGGGGAGCTGTTTTTT. Its translation: CASSVEIPGELFF.

This clonotype came up many times. This beta chain is a stray read from a library made for alpha chains; its abundance is not meaningful. The J gene is TRBJ2-3, the V gene TRBV28; the match to TRBD2 covers 9 bases. The CDR3 totals 15 residues. Looked up from germline, CDR1 is MDHEN and CDR2 is SYDVKM. J gave up 4 bases and V 1 base, and 3 bases lay outside the gene matches. This CDR3 is CASSLLREGSDTQYF. For the CDR3, the DNA is TGTGCCAGCAGTTTATTGCGGGAGGGGTCAGATACGCAGTATTTT.